This T cell receptor (beta chain) is from a study of T cell changes during pregnancy in multiple sclerosis (dated by TCRdb to the late 2010s). With regard to the full study: Changes in the T cell repertoire over the course of pregnancy were examined in this study in women with multiple sclerosis.

In the case of this clone: Its recognized antigen is unknown. No base quality values were provided; no much bigger clone lies one nucleotide off.

The germline V gene supplies CDR1 SGHDT and CDR2 YYEEEE. The V end loses 4 bases and the J end loses 6 bases, and a stretch of 17 bases separates them. The CDR3 goes from the cysteine to the phenylalanine over 15 residues. Only the CDR3 DNA stays, 45 bases, in frame from base 1. The library came from the immunoSEQ multiplex PCR assay. In TCRdb, the immuneACCESS table is reduced to in-frame sequences with V and J assigned. These tables do not hold every clone; where another copy was compared, an unresolved V gene accounts for under half, and the others remain unexplained. The sample contains some 97,000 clones, roughly 90% of them found a single time. Together, the top ten hold 1.5% to 2.5% of the sample.

The chain is encoded by TRBV5-6 joined to TRBJ2-1; D gene: possibly TRBD2, on 7 matching bases. The specimen comprised peripheral blood, sampled after pregnancy. This TCR was sampled from a female donor with multiple sclerosis, enrolled in a pregnancy study. In nucleotides, the sequence is TGTGCCAGCAGCCCCTGGGGCGGGGGCGGCAATGAGCAGTTCTTC. Translated, this is CASSPWGGGGNEQFF.